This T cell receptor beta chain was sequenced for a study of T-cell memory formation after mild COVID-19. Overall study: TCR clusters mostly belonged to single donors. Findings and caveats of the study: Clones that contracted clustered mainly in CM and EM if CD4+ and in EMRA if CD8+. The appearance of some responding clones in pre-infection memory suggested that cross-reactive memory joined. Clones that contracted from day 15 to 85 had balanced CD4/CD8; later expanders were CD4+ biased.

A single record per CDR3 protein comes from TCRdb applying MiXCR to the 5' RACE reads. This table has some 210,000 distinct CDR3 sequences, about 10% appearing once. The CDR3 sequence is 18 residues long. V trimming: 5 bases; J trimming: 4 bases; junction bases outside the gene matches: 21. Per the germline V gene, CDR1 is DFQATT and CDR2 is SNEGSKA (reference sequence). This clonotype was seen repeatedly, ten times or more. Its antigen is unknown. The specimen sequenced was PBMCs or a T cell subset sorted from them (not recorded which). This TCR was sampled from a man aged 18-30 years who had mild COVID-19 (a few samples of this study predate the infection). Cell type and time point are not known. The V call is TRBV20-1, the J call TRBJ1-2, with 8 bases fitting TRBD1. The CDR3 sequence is CSAFKRTGKGSWVYGYTF. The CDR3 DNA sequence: TGCAGTGCTTTCAAACGGACAGGGAAGGGGTCTTGGGTCTATGGCTACACCTTC.